The source of this T cell receptor beta chain is a study of T cell repertoires in ileal Crohn's disease. Method: immunoSEQ multiplex PCR; TCRdb's copy keeps in-frame clones and lacks some. The profile shows thousands of clones, around 70% of them singletons. Indicated time point: neoterminal ileum biopsy at postoperative endoscopy, about 6 months after surgery. The sequenced material came from ileal tissue. This TCR came from an adult with Crohn's disease.

The CDR3 reads CASSGDRAGEQYF. CDR3 sequence (DNA): TGTGCCAGCAGCGGGGACAGGGCCGGCGAGCAGTACTTC. V is TRBV9 and J is TRBJ2-7, with 9 nucleotides matching TRBD1. CDR1 SGDLS and CDR2 YYNGEE come from the germline V gene. Unmatched junction bases numbered 4, after V lost 3 bases and J lost 6 bases. There are 13 residues in the CDR3.